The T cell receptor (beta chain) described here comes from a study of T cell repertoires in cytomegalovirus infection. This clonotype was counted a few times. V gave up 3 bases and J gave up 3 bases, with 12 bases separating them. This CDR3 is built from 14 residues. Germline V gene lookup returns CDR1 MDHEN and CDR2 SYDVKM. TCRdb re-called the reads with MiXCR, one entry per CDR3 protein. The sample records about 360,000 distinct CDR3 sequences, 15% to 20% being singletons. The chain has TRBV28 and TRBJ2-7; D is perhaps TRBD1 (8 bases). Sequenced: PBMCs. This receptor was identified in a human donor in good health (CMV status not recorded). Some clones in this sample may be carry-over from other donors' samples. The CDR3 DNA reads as TGTGCCAGCAGTTTGACAGGGGACTACTACGAGCAGTACTTC. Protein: CASSLTGDYYEQYF.